This TCR beta chain was captured in a study of OX40 agonist ivuxolimab in advanced cancers. Per germline, CDR1 PRHDT and CDR2 FYEKMQ (reference sequence). The CDR3 is 14 amino acids. V lost 7 bases and J lost 0, with 11 bases in between. Cycle 7 day 1, cycle 4 day 1, and baseline were the timepoints at which blood was sampled. Some clones are missing from TCRdb's copy, which holds only in-frame ones; the method was immunoSEQ multiplex PCR. The repertoire holds tens of thousands of clones, roughly four fifths seen once, with under 7% in the top ten. This rearrangement joins TRBV13 to TRBJ2-3; D ambiguous. The TCR originated in an adult with an advanced solid tumor such as melanoma, head and neck, liver or kidney cancer. Sequences were derived from CD4+ or CD8+ T cells sorted from blood, sampled in a trial of the OX40 agonist ivuxolimab. CDR3: CASTLVYSTDTQYF. The CDR3 DNA reads TGTGCCAGCACCTTGGTCTATAGCACAGATACGCAGTATTTT.